This T cell receptor (beta chain) originates from a study of cytomegalovirus exposure and HLA in healthy donors (dated by TCRdb to 2016 to 2017). Study-wide context: A later analysis indicated that the 120 validation repertoires were generated on the platform also employed for the roughly 730 repertoires of the first cohort. The study aimed to test whether cataloging public T cell receptors could reveal signatures of past pathogen exposure. Along with the 666-subject first cohort, a separate validation cohort of approximately 110 different subjects was used. High-throughput TCR immunosequencing, statistical association of individual TCRs with disease status, and machine learning were combined to predict cytomegalovirus infection status.

The library was produced with the immunoSEQ multiplex PCR assay. In the source study's methods: A statistical classification framework was built for diagnosing cytomegalovirus status from the catalog of TCR beta chain sequences. In TCRdb, the immuneACCESS table is reduced to in-frame sequences with V and J assigned. These tables do not hold every clone; where another copy was compared, an unresolved V gene accounts for under half, and the others remain unexplained. V and J calls and clone size are those listed in that table; D and trimming were worked out from the DNA. This sample has about 150,000 clones in its table, and approximately 91% of those were observed once. Jointly, the top ten make up approximately 0.7% of the sample. To note about this clone: The antigen it binds to is not known. Per-base quality was not reported, and no clone a single base away is much larger than it.

As encoded in the germline V gene, CDR1 is SGHTA while CDR2 is FQGNSA. Inclusive of the bounding cysteine and phenylalanine, the CDR3 is 16 residues long. Here the CDR3 DNA is all that survives: 48 bases in frame from base 1. V was cut back by 2 bases and J by 6 bases, leaving a gap of 16 bases between them. Donors formed part of the validation cohort, which comprised 120 subjects and was distinct from the first cohort of 550 to 850 subjects. General study outcomes and caveats: Subsequent analysis determined that TCRs grouped into clusters in the first cohort also showed a tendency toward co-occurrence across the 130 or so validation repertoires, and 85% to 95% of cluster scores exceeded 0. In vitro tests confirmed that three of the cytomegalovirus-associated TCR beta chains recognize cytomegalovirus antigens. The authors suggested that the approach could potentially be generalized to other disease states and immunological phenotypes. A later analysis lacked HLA typing for the validation cohort, so it scored co-occurrence in that cohort across all 120 or so repertoires. Most TCR sequences were seen in very few donors, while some public TCRs were found in many individuals. The study listed 150 to 200 TCR beta chains as associated with cytomegalovirus. The classifier was reported to diagnose cytomegalovirus status with high specificity and sensitivity in both the original and validation cohorts.

Sequenced sample: PBMCs. The V gene is TRBV7-2 and the J gene is TRBJ2-2; the D gene is possibly TRBD1, with 7 bases matching. The receptor was derived from a man in his late teens or twenties in good health and CMV-seronegative. CDR3 region: CASSLMRTGGAGELFF. The nucleotide sequence is TGTGCCAGCAGCTTAATGCGGACAGGAGGGGCCGGGGAGCTGTTTTTT.